This passage covers 19 T cell receptor beta chains from one sample sequenced in a study of cytotoxic CD8 clonotypes in ibrutinib-treated CLL (dated by TCRdb to the early 2020s). The sample's time point label, decoded: 20 to 30 months on ibrutinib. The library relied on the immunoSEQ multiplex PCR assay. TCRdb carries this immuneACCESS record with in-frame sequences only. Its versions omit some clonotypes, under half of them owing to an unresolved V gene in the studies checked, with the rest unexplained. The sample table holds tens of thousands of clones, of which 50% to 75% were seen once. The ten largest clones capture 20% to 25% of the sample. Sequences were derived from PBMCs, sampled after 24 months of ibrutinib treatment. Receptors were obtained from a human donor with chronic lymphocytic leukemia.

This clone was counted a single time. The rearrangement links TRBV9 to TRBJ2-1; D is possibly TRBD2 (5 bases). Between the trimmed V and J ends, which lost 2 bases and 0 bases, there was a span of 9 bases. CDR3 length: 15 amino acids. The germline gives CDR1 SGDLS, CDR2 YYNGEE. In nucleotides, the CDR3 is TGTGCCAGCAGCGTTAGCGCTAGCTCCTACAATGAGCAGTTCTTC. Protein product: CASSVSASSYNEQFF.

The chain links TRBV7-9 to TRBJ2-7; 7 nucleotides line up with TRBD2. After removal of 4 bases from V and 6 bases from J, the junction contained 3 bases not matched to a gene. Germline lookup yields CDR1 SEHNR and CDR2 FQNEAQ (reference sequence). This CDR3 contains 12 residues. The CDR3 loop is CASSWGEGEQYF. The CDR3 bases are TGTGCCAGCAGCTGGGGGGAGGGCGAGCAGTACTTC.

This clone was picked up one time. V usage is TRBV7-8 and J usage is TRBJ2-2, with 7 bases aligning to TRBD2. This CDR3 region has 18 residues. The germline CDR1 and CDR2 sequences are SGHVS and FQNEAQ. V gave up 4 bases and J gave up 5 bases; unmatched junction bases: 16. CDR3 residues: CASSSHGLSGASTGELFF. CDR3 in DNA: TGTGCCAGCAGCTCCCACGGACTGAGCGGGGCTTCAACCGGGGAGCTGTTTTTT.

The J gene is TRBJ2-5, the V gene TRBV6-1, with 7 bases matching TRBD2. CDR1 is MNHNS, CDR2 SASEGT, per germline. This CDR3 spans 13 amino acids. J lost 7 bases, V lost 4 bases, and 6 bases had no gene match. CDR3: CASSAREGMTQYF. The CDR3 coding sequence is TGTGCCAGCAGTGCGAGGGAGGGGATGACCCAGTACTTC.

This clone has a single count. The chain carries TRBV6-4 and TRBJ2-2; D is possibly TRBD1 (5 bases). Germline V lookup: CDR1 MRHNA, CDR2 SNTAGT. The CDR3 runs 15 residues. V was clipped by 3 bases and J by 0 bases, with 8 bases between them. The CDR3 reads CASSEGRANTGELFF. Here the CDR3 DNA reads TGTGCCAGCAGTGAAGGCAGGGCGAACACCGGGGAGCTGTTTTTT.

The chain uses TRBV9 and TRBJ2-3; 8 bases match TRBD2. Germline CDR1 is SGDLS and CDR2 is YYNGEE. V lost 4 bases, J lost 4 bases, and 11 bases stayed unmatched. CDR3 length equals 16 residues. CDR3 nucleotides: TGTGCCAGCAGCAGTAGGTCGGGACTAGTTGCAGATACGCAGTATTTT. It encodes CASSSRSGLVADTQYF.

DNA of the CDR3: TGTGCCAGCAGCCTCCCGGGACAGGGAATGATAGGAGAAAAACTGTTTTTT. It encodes CASSLPGQGMIGEKLFF. V and J are TRBV5-4 and TRBJ1-4; 9 nucleotides line up with TRBD1. The CDR3 has 17 residues. CDR1 is SGHNT, CDR2 YYREEE, per germline (reference sequence). V shed 4 bases and J 8 bases; nucleotides not matched to a gene: 15.

This clone was picked up many times. The rearrangement uses TRBV19 and TRBJ2-7, with 7 bases matching TRBD2. Per the germline V gene, CDR1 is LNHDA and CDR2 is SQIVND (reference sequence). This CDR3 is built from 13 residues. V shed 7 bases, J shed 2 bases, and the junction held 5 bases outside the gene matches. The DNA for the CDR3 is TGTGCCAGTACCCAGGGAGGGCCCTACGAGCAGTACTTC. It translates to CASTQGGPYEQYF. Full variable domain (remainder filled in from reference TRBV19 and TRBJ2-7): DGGITQSPKYLFRKEGQNVTLSCEQNLNHDAMYWYRQDPGQGLRLIYYSQIVNDFQKGDIAEGYSVSREKKESFPLTVTSAQKNPTAFYLCASTQGGPYEQYFGPGTRLTVT.

This sequence joins TRBV5-4 and TRBJ1-2, with D unresolved. The CDR3 length is 13 residues. Germline CDR1 SGHNT, CDR2 YYREEE (reference sequence). Between the trimmed V and J ends, which lost 4 bases and 1 base, there was a span of 8 bases. CDR3 amino acids: CASSQTYNYGYTF. The CDR3 DNA sequence: TGTGCCAGCAGCCAAACCTATAACTATGGCTACACCTTC.

This clone came up once. The rearrangement links TRBV10-3 to TRBJ1-6, with TRBD1 identical over 8 bases. CDR3 length: 17 amino acids. Germline loops: CDR1 ENHRY, CDR2 SYGVKD. The J segment lost 7 bases and the V segment lost 0 bases, leaving 8 bases of the junction unmatched. CDR3 bases: TGTGCCATCAGTGAGTCGTCTCAGGGGGCGAGGAATTCACCCCTCCACTTT. It codes for CAISESSQGARNSPLHF.

This chain links TRBV7-9 with TRBJ2-7, with 12 bases lining up with TRBD2. Germline trimming cut 8 bases from V and 3 bases from J; bases unmatched to any gene: 2. The CDR3 is made up of 13 amino acids. The germline CDR1 and CDR2 sequences are SEHNR and FQNEAQ (reference sequence). In nucleotides, the CDR3 is TGTGCCAGCGGACTAGCGGGATACTACGAGCAGTACTTC. This sequence encodes CASGLAGYYEQYF.

This chain links TRBV9 with TRBJ2-7, with 7 nucleotides matching TRBD2. Germline V gene data show CDR1 as SGDLS and CDR2 as YYNGEE. Unmatched junction bases numbered 9, after V lost 4 bases and J lost 2 bases. CDR3 length: 15 residues. Written as DNA, the CDR3 is TGTGCCAGCAGCCCTTTGCGGGGAGGGACCTACGAGCAGTACTTC. Amino acid sequence: CASSPLRGGTYEQYF. Drawing the rest from reference TRBV9 and TRBJ2-7, the complete variable domain is DSGVTQTPKHLITATGQRVTLRCSPRSGDLSVYWYQQSLDQGLQFLIQYYNGEERAKGNILERFSAQQFPDLHSELNLSSLELGDSALYFCASSPLRGGTYEQYFGPGTRLTVT.

The gene calls are TRBV7-3 and TRBJ2-1; possibly TRBD2 for D (5 bases). The CDR3 has 14 residues. Trimming took off 4 bases at V and 8 bases at J, with 15 bases between the two ends. CDR1 SGHTA and CDR2 FQGTGA come from the germline V gene. CDR3 amino acids: CASSSPGEGYEQFF. Here the CDR3 DNA reads TGTGCCAGCAGCTCCCCCGGTGAGGGCTATGAGCAGTTCTTC.

The genes are TRBV21-1 and TRBJ1-2. TRBV21-1 has pseudogene status. CDR3 length: 12 residues. CDR3 coding DNA: TGTGCCAGCAGCAGGGAGAGGTATGGCTACACCTTC. Translated: CASSRERYGYTF.

CDR3 loop: CASSAGVASSYEQYF. The CDR3 nucleotides read TGTGCCAGCAGTGCAGGGGTTGCCAGCTCCTACGAGCAGTACTTC. The chain joins TRBV6-1 to TRBJ2-7, with D perhaps matching TRBD1 (6 bases). CDR1 and CDR2 (germline): MNHNS, SASEGT. This CDR3 is built from 15 residues. Trimming took off 4 bases at V and 0 bases at J, with 13 bases between the two ends.

This chain links TRBV2 with TRBJ2-7; the D is unclear. The CDR3 is 11 residues long. V gave up 4 bases and J gave up 6 bases, with 7 bases separating them. Germline CDR1 and CDR2: SNHLY and FYNNEI. The CDR3 DNA reads TGTGCCAGCAGTGTTTGGCCCGAGCAGTACTTC. Its translation is CASSVWPEQYF.

The chain joins TRBV25-1 to TRBJ1-3; D is unclear. The CDR3 consists of 14 residues. Germline assignment: CDR1 MGHDK and CDR2 SYGVNS. V lost 2 bases to trimming and J lost 2 bases, with 7 bases between them. This chain's CDR3 is CASSEERTGNTIYF. As DNA, the CDR3 is TGTGCCAGCAGTGAAGAGAGAACTGGAAACACCATATATTTT.

This clone was counted a single time. The chain is built from TRBV6-5 and TRBJ1-1, with 8 bases matching TRBD1. V shed 6 bases, J shed 5 bases, and the junction held 8 bases outside the gene matches. Germline CDR1 reads MNHEY; CDR2 reads SVGAGI. The CDR3 is 14 amino acids. In nucleotides, the CDR3 is TGTGCCAGCAGGGGCGGACAGGGAGTAACTGAAGCTTTCTTT. Translated, it gives CASRGGQGVTEAFF.

The chain links TRBV2 to TRBJ1-1; D unresolved. The CDR3 is 17 residues long. V shed 0 bases and J shed 6 bases, with 20 bases lying between them. CDR1 is SNHLY, CDR2 FYNNEI, per germline. CDR3 bases: TGTGCCAGCAGTGAAGCGGAGGCAGCTGGCTGGAGGGCTGAAGCTTTCTTT. This gives the protein CASSEAEAAGWRAEAFF.